This T cell receptor (beta chain) emerged from a study of cytomegalovirus exposure and HLA in healthy donors. Findings of the study overall: According to reports, the classifier identified cytomegalovirus status with high specificity and sensitivity. The study flagged some 170 TCR beta chains as cytomegalovirus-associated.

The germline gives CDR1 SNHLY, CDR2 FYNNEI. V was pared by 8 bases and J by 5 bases, with 13 bases between. This CDR3 comprises 13 residues. The donors were part of the approximately 120-subject validation cohort, which stood apart from the roughly 700-subject first cohort. A word on this clone: What it binds is unknown.

Sequenced by immunoSEQ multiplex PCR; TCRdb stores in-frame clones only, minus some. Of over 150,000 clones in the sample, just under 90% are singletons; the top ten hold about a tenth. The chain recombines TRBV2 with TRBJ2-1, with D perhaps TRBD2 (6 bases). The sequence was collected from a woman between 18 and 30 years old in good health and CMV-seropositive. The sample comprised PBMCs. DNA of the CDR3: TGTGCCAGCGGAAGGGACTCTAACAATGAGCAGTTCTTC. It translates to CASGRDSNNEQFF.